Sequencing of this T cell receptor beta chain was carried out in a study of fetal regulatory T cell absence and autoimmunity. On the study more broadly: IPEX patients had exocrine pancreas autoimmunity without clinical diabetes.

Germline V gene sequence: CDR1 SGDLS, CDR2 YYNGEE. The CDR3 loop spans 15 amino acids. Trimming removed 0 bases from V and 2 bases from J, with 11 bases in between. Findings of the study overall: TRB gene family usage was broadly similar in cord blood and pancreas.

Sequencing was at survey level. Measured with immunoSEQ multiplex PCR; TCRdb has only the in-frame clones, and not every one. Here the sample spans around 100,000 clones, about three quarters being singletons. As for this clone: Antigen specificity is unknown.

Sequencing was performed on pancreas tissue. The chain couples TRBV9 to TRBJ2-5; no firm D call. The sequence was obtained from a male donor with IPEX syndrome. The CDR3: CASSVGEAPQETQYF. The CDR3 nucleotides are TGTGCCAGCAGCGTAGGTGAGGCCCCACAAGAGACCCAGTACTTC.